This T cell receptor beta chain originates from a study of lymphopenia after photon versus proton radiotherapy. General observations from the study: Only patients who died were analyzed for survival; proton advantage is unproven. Post-nadir diversity loss with photons came from oligoclonal expansion, particularly CD8+ Temra cells.

The assay was immunoSEQ multiplex PCR, and TCRdb's table has in-frame clones only and misses some. In the table there are about 83,000 clones, 80% to 90% of which are singletons. Details on this clone: Its specificity is unknown.

This specimen was peripheral blood, taken from a patient treated with proton-based radiotherapy. This receptor was obtained from a man aged 55 to 70 with pancreatic cancer.

The chain's CDR3 is CASSVVGGGGGYTF. The CDR3 nucleotides read TGTGCCAGCAGCGTAGTAGGGGGAGGCGGCGGCTACACCTTC. This sequence joins TRBV9 and TRBJ1-2; D perhaps matches TRBD1 (6 bases). Per the germline V gene, CDR1 is SGDLS and CDR2 is YYNGEE. The CDR3 covers 14 residues. V shed 0 bases and J shed 8 bases, with 14 bases lying between them. Supplemented by reference TRBV9 and TRBJ1-2, the full variable domain reads DSGVTQTPKHLITATGQRVTLRCSPRSGDLSVYWYQQSLDQGLQFLIQYYNGEERAKGNILERFSAQQFPDLHSELNLSSLELGDSALYFCASSVVGGGGGYTFGSGTRLTVV.